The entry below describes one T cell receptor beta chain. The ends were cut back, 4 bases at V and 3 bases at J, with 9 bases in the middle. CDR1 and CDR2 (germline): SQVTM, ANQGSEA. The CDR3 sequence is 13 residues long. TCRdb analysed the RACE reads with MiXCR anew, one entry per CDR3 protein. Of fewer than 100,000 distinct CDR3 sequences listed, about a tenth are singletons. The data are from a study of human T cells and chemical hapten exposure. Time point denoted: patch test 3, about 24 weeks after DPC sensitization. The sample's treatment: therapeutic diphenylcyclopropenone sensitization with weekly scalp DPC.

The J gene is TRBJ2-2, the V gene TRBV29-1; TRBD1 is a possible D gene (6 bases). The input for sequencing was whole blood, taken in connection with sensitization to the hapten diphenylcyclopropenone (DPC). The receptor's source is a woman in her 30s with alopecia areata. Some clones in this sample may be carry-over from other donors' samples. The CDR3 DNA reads TGCAGCGTTGCCAGGGGTGACACCGGGGAGCTGTTTTTT. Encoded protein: CSVARGDTGELFF.